Here is one T cell receptor beta chain with its context. In this CDR3 the conserved last residue, phenylalanine or tryptophan, is missing, so a read error is likely. It is unclear where the CDR3 begins or ends on the DNA, so no DNA is shown, and the CDR3 is as TCRdb lists it. The repertoire was sequenced with immunoSEQ multiplex PCR; TCRdb's copy has only in-frame clones and lacks some. Of 20,000 to 25,000 clones detected, roughly 82% appear once; the ten largest clones hold more than 15%. This entry belongs to a study of OX40 agonist ivuxolimab in advanced cancers. The overall study: Therapy given before enrollment (anti-PD-1, anti-PD-L1 or anti-CTLA-4) was allowed, and approximately 40% had some.

The origin of this receptor is an adult with an advanced solid tumor such as melanoma, head and neck, liver or kidney cancer. The sequencing here drew on CD4+ or CD8+ T cells sorted from blood, taken in a trial of the OX40 agonist ivuxolimab.

The CDR3: CASSYNRRDRVLR. The genes are TRBV6-6 and TRBJ2-7; the table names TRBD1, a call not compared with the DNA. A total of 13 residues make up the CDR3, ends included. Germline lookup yields CDR1 MNHNY and CDR2 SVGAGI (reference sequence).